This T cell receptor beta chain appears in the sequencing data of a study of cytomegalovirus exposure and HLA in healthy donors. Study results and caveats: As immune exposure information, only CMV serostatus was available. A later analysis found TCR association rates differed by HLA locus, highest for DRB1 and lowest for HLA-C. Based on reports, TCR beta sequences accurately predicted HLA-A and HLA-B alleles for most subjects. There were some public TCRs occurring in many donors, but most TCR sequences were rare.

On this clone itself: Its cognate antigen is unknown.

This PCR relied on a set of 60 Vbeta primers and 13 Jbeta primers. This table comes from immunoSEQ multiplex PCR, and its TCRdb copy is limited to in-frame clones, with some not included. Counted here are approximately 150,000 clones, 65% to 70% occurring once; the ten biggest clones make up around 9.3%. Sequencing used PBMCs. The TCR was taken from a man aged 30 to 39 in good health and CMV-seropositive.

This chain's CDR3 is CASSPPGLPNYGYTF. The CDR3 nucleotides read TGTGCCAGCTCACCACCCGGACTACCGAACTATGGCTACACCTTC. The chain carries TRBV18 and TRBJ1-2; D is ambiguous. The CDR3 is 15 residues long. In germline, CDR1 is KGHSH, CDR2 LQKENI. Between the trimmed V and J ends, which lost 0 bases and 2 bases, there was a span of 10 bases.